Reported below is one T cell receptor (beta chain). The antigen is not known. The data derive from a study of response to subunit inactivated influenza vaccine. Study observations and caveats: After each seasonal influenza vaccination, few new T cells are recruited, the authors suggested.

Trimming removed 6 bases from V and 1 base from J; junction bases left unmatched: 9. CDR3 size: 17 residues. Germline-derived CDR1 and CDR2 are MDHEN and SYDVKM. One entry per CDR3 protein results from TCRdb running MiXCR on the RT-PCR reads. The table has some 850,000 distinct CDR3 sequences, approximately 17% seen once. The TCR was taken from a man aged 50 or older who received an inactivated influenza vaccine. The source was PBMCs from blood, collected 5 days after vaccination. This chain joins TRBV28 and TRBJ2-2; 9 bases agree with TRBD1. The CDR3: CASRDIPGQGNTGELFF. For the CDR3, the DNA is TGTGCCAGCAGAGATATACCGGGACAGGGGAACACCGGGGAGCTGTTTTTT.